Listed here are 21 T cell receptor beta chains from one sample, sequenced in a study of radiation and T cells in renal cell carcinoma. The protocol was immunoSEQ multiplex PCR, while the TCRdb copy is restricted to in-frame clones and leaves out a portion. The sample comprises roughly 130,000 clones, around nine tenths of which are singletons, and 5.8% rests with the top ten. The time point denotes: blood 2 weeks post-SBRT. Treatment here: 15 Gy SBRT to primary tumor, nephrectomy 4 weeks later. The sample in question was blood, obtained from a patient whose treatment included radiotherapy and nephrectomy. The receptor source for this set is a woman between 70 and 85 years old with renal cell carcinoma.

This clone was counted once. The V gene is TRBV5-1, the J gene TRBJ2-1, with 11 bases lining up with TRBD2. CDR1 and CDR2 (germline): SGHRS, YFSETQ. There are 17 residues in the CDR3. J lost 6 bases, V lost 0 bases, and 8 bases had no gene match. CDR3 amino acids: CASSLEPSGGPGNEQFF. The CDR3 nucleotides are TGCGCCAGCAGCTTGGAGCCTAGCGGGGGGCCGGGCAATGAGCAGTTCTTC.

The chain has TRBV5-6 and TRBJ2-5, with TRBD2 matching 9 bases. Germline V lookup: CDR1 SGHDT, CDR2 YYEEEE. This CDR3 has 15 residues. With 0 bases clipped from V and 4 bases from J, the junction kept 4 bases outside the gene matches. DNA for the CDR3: TGTGCCAGCAGCTTGGCTCTAGCGGGGAGAGAGACCCAGTACTTC. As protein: CASSLALAGRETQYF.

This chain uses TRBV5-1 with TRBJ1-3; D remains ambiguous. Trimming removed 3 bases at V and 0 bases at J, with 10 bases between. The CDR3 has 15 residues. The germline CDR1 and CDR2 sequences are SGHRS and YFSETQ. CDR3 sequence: CASSWTANSGNTIYF. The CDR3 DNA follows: TGCGCCAGCAGCTGGACGGCCAACTCTGGAAACACCATATATTTT.

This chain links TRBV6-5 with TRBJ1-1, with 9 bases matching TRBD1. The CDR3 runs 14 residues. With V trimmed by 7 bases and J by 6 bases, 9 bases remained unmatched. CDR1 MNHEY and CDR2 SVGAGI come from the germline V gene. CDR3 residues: CASKLYRQGAEAFF. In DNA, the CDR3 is TGTGCCAGCAAATTATATCGACAGGGGGCTGAAGCTTTCTTT.

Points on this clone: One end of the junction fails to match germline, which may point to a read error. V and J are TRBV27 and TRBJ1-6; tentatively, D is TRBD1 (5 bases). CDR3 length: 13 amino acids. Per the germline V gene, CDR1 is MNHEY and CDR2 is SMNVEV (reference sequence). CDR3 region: CASNLRGDSPLHF. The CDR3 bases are TGTGCCAGCAATTTAAGAGGGGATTCACCCCTCCACTTT.

The CDR3: CASSDSRGGGSYEQYF. The CDR3 nucleotides read TGTGCCAGCAGTGACTCTAGGGGCGGGGGCTCCTACGAGCAGTACTTC. V usage is TRBV6-4 and J usage is TRBJ2-7; 7 bases map to TRBD2. Germline trimming cut 0 bases from V and 0 bases from J; bases unmatched to any gene: 5. CDR3 size: 16 residues. Germline loops: CDR1 MRHNA, CDR2 SNTAGT.

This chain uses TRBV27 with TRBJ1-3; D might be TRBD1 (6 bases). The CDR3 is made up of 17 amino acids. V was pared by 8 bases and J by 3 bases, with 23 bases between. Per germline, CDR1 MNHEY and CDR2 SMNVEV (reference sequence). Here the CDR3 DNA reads TGTGCCAGCCCCCCAAGGGGTGGGGGGCTTTGTGGAAACACCATATATTTT. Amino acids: CASPPRGGGLCGNTIYF.

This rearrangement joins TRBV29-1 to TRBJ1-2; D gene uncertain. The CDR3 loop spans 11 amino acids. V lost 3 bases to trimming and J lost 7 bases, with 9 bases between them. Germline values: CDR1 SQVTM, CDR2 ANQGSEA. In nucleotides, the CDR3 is TGCAGCGTTGACGGTGTGGGTGGCTACACCTTC. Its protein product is CSVDGVGGYTF.

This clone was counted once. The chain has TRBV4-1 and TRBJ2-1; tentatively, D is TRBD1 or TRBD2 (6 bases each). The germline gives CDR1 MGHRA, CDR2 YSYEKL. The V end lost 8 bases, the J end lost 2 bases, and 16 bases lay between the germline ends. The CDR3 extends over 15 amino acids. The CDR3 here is CASGFGGLAYNEQFF. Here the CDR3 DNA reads TGCGCCAGCGGGTTCGGGGGCTTGGCCTACAATGAGCAGTTCTTC.

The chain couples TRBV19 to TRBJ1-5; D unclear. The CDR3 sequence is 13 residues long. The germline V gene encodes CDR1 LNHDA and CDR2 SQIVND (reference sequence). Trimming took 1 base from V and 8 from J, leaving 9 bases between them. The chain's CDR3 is CASSIVGNEPQHF. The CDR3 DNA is TGTGCCAGTAGTATAGTAGGGAATGAGCCCCAGCATTTT.

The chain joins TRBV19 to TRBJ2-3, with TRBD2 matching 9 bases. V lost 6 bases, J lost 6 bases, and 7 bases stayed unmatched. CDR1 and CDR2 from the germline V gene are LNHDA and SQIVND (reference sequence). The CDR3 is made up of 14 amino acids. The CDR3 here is CASRKRGALDTQYF. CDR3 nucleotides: TGTGCCAGTAGAAAGCGGGGGGCGCTTGATACGCAGTATTTT.

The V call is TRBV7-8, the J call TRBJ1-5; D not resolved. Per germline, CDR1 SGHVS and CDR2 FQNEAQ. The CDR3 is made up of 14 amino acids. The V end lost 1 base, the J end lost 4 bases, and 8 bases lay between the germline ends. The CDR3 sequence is CASSLGQGNQPQHF. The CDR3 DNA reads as TGTGCCAGCAGCTTAGGTCAAGGAAATCAGCCCCAGCATTTT.

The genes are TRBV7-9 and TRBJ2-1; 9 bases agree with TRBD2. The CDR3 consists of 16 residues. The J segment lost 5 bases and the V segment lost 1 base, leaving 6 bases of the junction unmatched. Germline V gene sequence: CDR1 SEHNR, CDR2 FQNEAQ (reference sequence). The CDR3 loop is CASSLDGAGGNNEQFF. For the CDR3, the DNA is TGTGCCAGCAGCTTAGACGGAGCGGGGGGAAACAATGAGCAGTTCTTC.

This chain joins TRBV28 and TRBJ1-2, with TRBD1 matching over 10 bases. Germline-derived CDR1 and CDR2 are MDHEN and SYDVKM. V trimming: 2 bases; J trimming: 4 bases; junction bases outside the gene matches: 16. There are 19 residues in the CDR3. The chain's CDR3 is CASSLRGPRQGAWGYGYTF. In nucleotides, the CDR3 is TGTGCCAGCAGTTTAAGGGGGCCGAGACAGGGGGCTTGGGGCTATGGCTACACCTTC.

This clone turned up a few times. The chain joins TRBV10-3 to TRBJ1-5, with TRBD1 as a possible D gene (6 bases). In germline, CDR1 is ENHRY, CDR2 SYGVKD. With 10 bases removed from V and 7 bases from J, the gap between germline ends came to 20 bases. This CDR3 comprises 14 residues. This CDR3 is CATWTEGKRQPQHF. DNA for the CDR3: TGTGCCACCTGGACAGAGGGGAAGAGACAGCCCCAGCATTTT.

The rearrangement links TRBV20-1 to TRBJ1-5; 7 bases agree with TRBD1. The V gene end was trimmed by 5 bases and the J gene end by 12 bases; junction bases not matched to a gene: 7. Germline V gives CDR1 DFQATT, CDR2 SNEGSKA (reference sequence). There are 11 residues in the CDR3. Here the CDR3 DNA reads TGCAGTGCTTTTCTACAGGGGCACCAGCATTTT. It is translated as CSAFLQGHQHF.

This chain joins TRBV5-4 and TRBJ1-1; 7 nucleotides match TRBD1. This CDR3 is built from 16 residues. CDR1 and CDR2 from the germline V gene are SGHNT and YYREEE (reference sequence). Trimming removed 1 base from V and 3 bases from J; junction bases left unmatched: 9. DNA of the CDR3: TGTGCCAGCAGCTTGCCGGGACAGCTTTCTTACACTGAAGCTTTCTTT. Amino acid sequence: CASSLPGQLSYTEAFF.

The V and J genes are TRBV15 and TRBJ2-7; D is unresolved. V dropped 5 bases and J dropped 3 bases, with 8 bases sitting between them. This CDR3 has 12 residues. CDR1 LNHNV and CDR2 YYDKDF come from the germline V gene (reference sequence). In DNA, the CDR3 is TGTGCCACCAGCCGTCCCTACTACGAGCAGTACTTC. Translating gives CATSRPYYEQYF. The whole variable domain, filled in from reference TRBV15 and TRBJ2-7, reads DAMVIQNPRYQVTQFGKPVTLSCSQTLNHNVMYWYQQKSSQAPKLLFHYYDKDFNNEADTPDNFQSRRPNTSFCFLDIRSPGLGDTAMYLCATSRPYYEQYFGPGTRLTVT.

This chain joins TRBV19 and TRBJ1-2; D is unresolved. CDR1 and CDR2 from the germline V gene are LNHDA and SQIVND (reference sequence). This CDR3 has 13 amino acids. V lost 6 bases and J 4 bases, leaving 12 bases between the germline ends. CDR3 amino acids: CASSPDKIYGYTF. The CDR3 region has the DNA TGTGCCAGTAGCCCCGACAAGATCTATGGCTACACCTTC.

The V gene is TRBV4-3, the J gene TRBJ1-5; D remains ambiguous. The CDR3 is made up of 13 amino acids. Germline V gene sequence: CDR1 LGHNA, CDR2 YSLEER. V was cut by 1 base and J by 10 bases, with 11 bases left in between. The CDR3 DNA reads TGCGCCAGCAGCCAAGGGGTGAATTACCCCCAGCATTTT. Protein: CASSQGVNYPQHF.

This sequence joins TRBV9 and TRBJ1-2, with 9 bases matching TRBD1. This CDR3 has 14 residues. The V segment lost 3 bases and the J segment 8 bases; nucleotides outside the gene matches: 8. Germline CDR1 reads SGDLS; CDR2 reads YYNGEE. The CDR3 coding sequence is TGTGCCAGCAGCGGACAGTACAGGGGGCAGGGCTACACCTTC. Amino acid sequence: CASSGQYRGQGYTF.